This T cell receptor (beta chain) was found in a study of T cells in Graves' hyperthyroidism and ophthalmopathy. Regarding the study as a whole: A median about 6 months before onset, the model predicted ophthalmopathy.

Cells are PBMCs isolated from about 10 ml of fresh blood. TCR beta CDR3 region amplification was performed from RNA transcripts. The HTBI primer set drove a first-round RT-PCR of the TCR CDR3. TCRdb re-analysed the multiplex PCR reads in MiXCR, keeping a single row per CDR3 protein. The repertoire holds hundreds of thousands of distinct CDR3 sequences, with approximately 14% as singletons. This clonotype was seen at least ten times. As yet, its antigen is unknown. Sequenced sample: blood. This receptor was identified in a woman aged 30 to 39 with Graves' hyperthyroidism that later progressed to Graves' ophthalmopathy.

The CDR3 nucleotides are TGTGCCATCAGTCCCGGGACAGGGTACACTGAAGCTTTCTTT. Protein product: CAISPGTGYTEAFF. The V gene is TRBV10-3, the J gene TRBJ1-1, with 9 bases matching TRBD1. Trimming took 5 bases from V and 3 from J; bases not matched to a gene: 4. This CDR3 region has 14 residues. From germline, CDR1 is ENHRY and CDR2 SYGVKD.